These 27 T cell receptor beta chains originate from one sample sequenced in a study of T cells expressing NK-cell markers. TCRdb reprocessed the 5' RACE reads and reports one entry per CDR3 protein, with no DNA. This table lists 500,000 to 700,000 distinct CDR3 sequences. The sample consisted of blood T cells: a sorted CD56 or NKG2C T cell subset, CD4+ or CD8+ T cells, or bulk PBMC T cells (not recorded which). These receptors were obtained from a man aged 18 to 30 in good health.

This sequence joins TRBV12-3 or TRBV12-4 and TRBJ2-4; TCRdb names TRBD2, which stays unverified in the absence of DNA. The CDR3 length is 15 residues. CDR3 loop: CASSFSAGIKNIQYF.

This CDR3 reads CSVRGIFYNEQFF. The chain joins TRBV29-1 to TRBJ2-1. This CDR3 comprises 13 residues. Germline loops: CDR1 SQVTM, CDR2 ANQGSEA.

This chain joins TRBV7-9 and TRBJ1-2; the D gene TCRdb calls, TRBD1, cannot be checked with no DNA. Germline assignment: CDR1 SEHNR and CDR2 FQNEAQ (reference sequence). This CDR3 has 15 amino acids. CDR3 sequence reads: CASSLNRDRAYGYTF.

The rearrangement links TRBV5-6 to TRBJ2-1; TCRdb names TRBD2, which stays unverified in the absence of DNA. CDR1 is SGHDT and CDR2 is YYEEEE in the germline V gene. The CDR3 spans 18 residues. The CDR3 spells CASSLEAGGTLDYNEQFF. The whole variable domain, filled in from reference TRBV5-6 and TRBJ2-1, reads DAGVTQSPTHLIKTRGQQVTLRCSPKSGHDTVSWYQQALGQGPQFIFQYYEEEERQRGNFPDRFSGHQFPNYSSELNVNALLLGDSALYLCASSLEAGGTLDYNEQFFGPGTRLTVL.

The chain uses TRBV27 and TRBJ2-7. Germline values: CDR1 MNHEY, CDR2 SMNVEV (reference sequence). This CDR3 is built from 14 residues. The CDR3 sequence is CASSFSRSSYEQYF.

This sequence joins TRBV7-6 and TRBJ2-3. Germline CDR1 is SGHVS and CDR2 is FNYEAQ. The CDR3 runs 13 residues. The CDR3 spells CASSLVYQDTQYF.

The gene calls are TRBV4-1 and TRBJ2-7; TCRdb calls TRBD1, which cannot be checked without DNA. Germline lookup yields CDR1 MGHRA and CDR2 YSYEKL. The CDR3 has 19 residues. The CDR3 region is CASSQSVGLGQGAMYEQYF.

This chain uses TRBV24-1 with TRBJ2-1; TCRdb's D call of TRBD1 is untestable without DNA. The length of the CDR3 is 12 residues. Germline V CDR1 and CDR2: KGHDR, SFDVKD. CDR3 residues: CATSDPDRKQFF.

The chain is built from TRBV29-1 and TRBJ2-7; TCRdb indicates TRBD1, and absent DNA this call remains unverified. There are 14 residues in the CDR3. Germline values: CDR1 SQVTM, CDR2 ANQGSEA. The CDR3 region is CSVDQGPNRYEQYF.

The gene calls are TRBV28 and TRBJ1-1; without DNA, the TCRdb call of TRBD1 cannot be checked. Germline loops: CDR1 MDHEN, CDR2 SYDVKM. The CDR3 runs to 15 residues. CDR3 protein: CASRLDSGGNTEAFF.

This chain links TRBV6-4 with TRBJ2-1. The CDR3 sequence is 13 residues long. Germline-derived CDR1 and CDR2 are MRHNA and SNTAGT. CDR3 amino acids: CASSDSIGLALFF.

This sequence joins TRBV28 and TRBJ2-5; lacking DNA, the TRBD2 call made by TCRdb goes unchecked. Germline V gives CDR1 MDHEN, CDR2 SYDVKM. There are 13 residues in the CDR3. The CDR3 protein is CASRGRGWETQYF.

This rearrangement joins TRBV9 to TRBJ2-1; TCRdb returns TRBD2, unconfirmable since there is no DNA. Per the germline V gene, CDR1 is SGDLS and CDR2 is YYNGEE. This CDR3 contains 18 residues. The CDR3 protein is CASSVGGLAGDPYNEQFF.

J is TRBJ2-4 and V is TRBV13; TCRdb reports TRBD2, a call that lacks DNA to check it against. The CDR3 length is 14 residues. The germline CDR1 and CDR2 sequences are PRHDT and FYEKMQ (reference sequence). The CDR3: CASSWPSRKNIQYF.

The rearrangement links TRBV4-2 to TRBJ2-7; the D call of TRBD1 rests on TCRdb alone, since no DNA is present to check it. CDR3 length: 16 amino acids. Germline lookup yields CDR1 LGHNA and CDR2 YNFKEQ. CDR3 amino acids: CASSQEGGTGSNEQYF.

V and J are TRBV4-3 and TRBJ2-7. Germline CDR1 LGHNA, CDR2 YSLEER. The CDR3 runs 15 residues. CDR3 in amino acids: CASSQVQGALYEQYF.

This chain uses TRBV12-3 or TRBV12-4 with TRBJ2-5. This CDR3 comprises 14 residues. CDR3 in amino acids: CASSLAEPQETQYF.

The chain recombines TRBV7-2 with TRBJ2-1; the D call of TRBD2 rests on TCRdb alone, since no DNA is present to check it. Germline-derived CDR1 and CDR2 are SGHTA and FQGNSA. The CDR3 covers 17 residues. CDR3 region: CASSLLKLAGDYNEQFF.

The V call is TRBV7-9, the J call TRBJ2-5; TCRdb designates TRBD2, a call that cannot be tested without DNA. Germline values: CDR1 SEHNR, CDR2 FQNEAQ (reference sequence). This CDR3 is built from 19 residues. The CDR3 sequence is CASISPAGTSGRTQETQYF.

This chain uses TRBV12-3 or TRBV12-4 with TRBJ1-2. The CDR3 is 12 amino acids. The CDR3: CASSLDADGYTF.

V is TRBV10-3 and J is TRBJ2-4. The CDR3 loop spans 14 amino acids. CDR1 and CDR2 from the germline V gene are ENHRY and SYGVKD. CDR3 protein: CAISGDSAKNIQYF.

This chain's CDR3 is CAARWGVEQFF. J is TRBJ2-1 and V is TRBV6-5; TCRdb outputs TRBD2, but without DNA this stays unchecked. CDR3 length equals 11 residues. The germline gives CDR1 MNHEY, CDR2 SVGAGI.

The CDR3 here is CASSVDRPGSGNTIYF. The gene calls are TRBV9 and TRBJ1-3. Germline assignment: CDR1 SGDLS and CDR2 YYNGEE. The CDR3 is 16 residues long.

This rearrangement joins TRBV7-9 to TRBJ2-7; TCRdb lists TRBD2, though no DNA is available to test this call. Germline CDR1 reads SEHNR; CDR2 reads FQNEAQ (reference sequence). The CDR3 loop spans 13 amino acids. CDR3 protein: CASNRGETTEQYF.

The rearrangement uses TRBV5-4 and TRBJ2-3; there is no DNA to check the TCRdb D call of TRBD1. Germline CDR1 SGHNT, CDR2 YYREEE (reference sequence). The CDR3 contains 17 residues. The CDR3 sequence: CASSLAPTGGRTDTQYF. Looking up the rest from reference TRBV5-4 and TRBJ2-3 gives the full variable domain: ETGVTQSPTHLIKTRGQQVTLRCSSQSGHNTVSWYQQALGQGPQFIFQYYREEENGRGNFPPRFSGLQFPNYSSELNVNALELDDSALYLCASSLAPTGGRTDTQYFGPGTRLTVL.

The chain is built from TRBV7-8 and TRBJ2-3; TCRdb picks TRBD2, but there is no DNA to check that call. This CDR3 has 17 amino acids. Germline CDR1 reads SGHVS; CDR2 reads FQNEAQ. CDR3 region: CASSTPLGLEFTDTQYF.

The gene calls are TRBV29-1 and TRBJ1-1; TCRdb picks TRBD1, but there is no DNA to check that call. This CDR3 spans 13 amino acids. Germline loops: CDR1 SQVTM, CDR2 ANQGSEA. The CDR3: CSGRQGGSTEAFF.